The 8 T cell receptor beta chains reported below all come from one sample, sequenced in a study of CXCR3-negative and CXCR3-positive naive CD8 T cells. The study's findings and limits: CXCR3-positive naive cells had TRB CDR3s that were more hydrophobic than CXCR3-negative naive cells had.

UMI-labeled 5' RACE yielded the TRB cDNA libraries. TCRdb re-analyzed the 5' RACE reads; it lists each CDR3 protein once, without DNA. The sample data list some 140,000 distinct CDR3 sequences. For these TCRs, the target antigens are not known. The sequenced sample consisted of naive CXCR3+ CD8+ T cells from blood. Sample subset: CD45RO-CCR7+CD27+CD95- naive CD8+ T cells expressing CXCR3 (TNR3+). These receptors all stem from a human donor in good health. Some clones in this sample may be carry-over from other donors' samples.

The V gene is TRBV28, the J gene TRBJ2-3; absent DNA, TCRdb's TRBD2 call cannot be checked. This CDR3 has 16 amino acids. From germline, CDR1 is MDHEN and CDR2 SYDVKM. The CDR3 region is CASSKRAGGKADTQYF.

The V gene is TRBV29-1, the J gene TRBJ1-2; checking the TCRdb D call of TRBD1 is not possible without DNA. The CDR3 extends over 11 amino acids. Germline CDR1 and CDR2: SQVTM and ANQGSEA. The chain's CDR3 is CSGQGEYGYTF.

The chain couples TRBV5-1 to TRBJ2-1; TCRdb's D call of TRBD2 is untestable without DNA. The CDR3 runs to 15 residues. Germline CDR1 reads SGHRS; CDR2 reads YFSETQ. The CDR3 sequence is CASSYRLAENNEQFF.

The chain couples TRBV29-1 to TRBJ2-7; TCRdb selects TRBD2, and the lack of DNA leaves this call unchecked. This CDR3 has 13 residues. The germline V gene has CDR1 SQVTM and CDR2 ANQGSEA. CDR3 protein: CSVEPAGLGEQYF.

This chain connects TRBV5-4 to TRBJ2-2; TCRdb reports TRBD1, a call that lacks DNA to check it against. The CDR3 covers 16 residues. Germline V CDR1 and CDR2: SGHNT, YYREEE (reference sequence). Here the CDR3 reads CASSFDREFLTGELFF.

J is TRBJ1-4 and V is TRBV20-1; absent DNA, TCRdb's TRBD1 call cannot be checked. Germline assignment: CDR1 DFQATT and CDR2 SNEGSKA (reference sequence). This CDR3 contains 14 residues. The CDR3 here is CSAIKTGSNEKLFF.

CDR3 amino acids: CSVELGTSGDSYEQYF. This chain joins TRBV29-1 and TRBJ2-7; the D call of TRBD2 rests on TCRdb alone, since no DNA is present to check it. The CDR3 runs to 16 residues. Germline CDR1 and CDR2: SQVTM and ANQGSEA.

The J gene is TRBJ2-2, the V gene TRBV29-1. Germline CDR1 SQVTM, CDR2 ANQGSEA. The CDR3 length is 11 residues. This CDR3 reads CSVDRKGELFF.